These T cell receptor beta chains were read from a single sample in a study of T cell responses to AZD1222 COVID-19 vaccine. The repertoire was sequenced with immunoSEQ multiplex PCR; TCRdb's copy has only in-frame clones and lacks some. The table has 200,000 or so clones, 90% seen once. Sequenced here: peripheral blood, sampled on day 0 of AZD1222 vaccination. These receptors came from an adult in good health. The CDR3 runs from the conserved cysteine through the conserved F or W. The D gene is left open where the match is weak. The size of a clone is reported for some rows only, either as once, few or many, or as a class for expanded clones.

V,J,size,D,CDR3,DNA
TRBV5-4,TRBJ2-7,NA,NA,CASSLKGYSYEQYF,TGTGCCAGCAGCTTAAAGGGCTACTCCTACGAGCAGTACTTC
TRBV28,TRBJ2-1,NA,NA,CASSENRKAYGNEQFF,TGTGCCAGCAGTGAGAATAGAAAAGCGTATGGCAATGAGCAGTTCTTC
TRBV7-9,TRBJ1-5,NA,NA,CASSLAAVNQPQHF,TGTGCCAGCAGCTTAGCTGCGGTCAATCAGCCCCAGCATTTT
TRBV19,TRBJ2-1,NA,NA,CASSRELGEQFF,TGTGCCAGTAGCAGGGAACTGGGTGAGCAGTTCTTC
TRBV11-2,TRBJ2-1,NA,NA,CASSLYSNRPDISYNEQFF,TGTGCCAGCAGCTTATACTCCAATCGTCCAGATATCTCCTACAATGAGCAGTTCTTC
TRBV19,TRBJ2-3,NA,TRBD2,CASSIGLREQADTQYF,TGTGCCAGTAGTATTGGTTTGCGGGAGCAAGCAGATACGCAGTATTTT
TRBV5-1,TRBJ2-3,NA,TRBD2,CASSLAGTTYLGDTQYF,TGCGCCAGCAGCTTGGCCGGGACTACATACCTCGGGGATACGCAGTATTTT
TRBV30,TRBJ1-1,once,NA,CAWATPGSNTEAFF,TGTGCCTGGGCGACCCCAGGGAGTAACACTGAAGCTTTCTTT
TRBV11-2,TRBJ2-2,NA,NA,CASRAGSLAGELFF,TGTGCCAGCAGGGCGGGAAGTCTCGCCGGGGAGCTGTTTTTT
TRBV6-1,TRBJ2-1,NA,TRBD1,CASSEVGTGGYNEQFF,TGTGCCAGCAGTGAAGTAGGGACAGGGGGCTACAATGAGCAGTTCTTC
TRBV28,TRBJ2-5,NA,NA,CATSPGATRETQYF,TGTGCCACTTCACCGGGGGCCACGAGGGAGACCCAGTACTTC
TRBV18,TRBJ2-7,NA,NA,CASSPARAETYEQYF,TGTGCCAGCTCACCTGCTAGGGCGGAGACCTACGAGCAGTACTTC
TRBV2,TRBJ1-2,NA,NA,CASTPGTGPYGYTF,TGTGCCAGCACTCCCGGGACTGGACCCTATGGCTACACCTTC
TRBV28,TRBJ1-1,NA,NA,CASSLKDGEAFF,TGTGCCAGCAGTTTGAAGGACGGTGAAGCTTTCTTT
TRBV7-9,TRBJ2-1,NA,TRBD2,CASSLGLENEQFF,TGTGCCAGCAGCTTGGGACTAGAGAATGAGCAGTTCTTC
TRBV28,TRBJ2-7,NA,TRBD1,CASSPPGQGWNEQYF,TGTGCCAGCAGTCCGCCGGGACAGGGTTGGAACGAGCAGTACTTC
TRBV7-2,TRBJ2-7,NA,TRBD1,CASSSNGQGTHEQYF,TGTGCCAGCAGCTCAAACGGACAGGGTACCCACGAGCAGTACTTC
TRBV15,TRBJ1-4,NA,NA,CATSRDIEKLFF,TGTGCCACCAGCAGAGATATTGAAAAACTGTTTTTT
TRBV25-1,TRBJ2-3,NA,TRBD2,CASSEQGLGTDTQYF,TGTGCCAGCAGTGAACAGGGACTAGGAACAGATACGCAGTATTTT
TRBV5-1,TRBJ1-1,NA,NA,CASSSLGRGGTEAFF,TGCGCCAGCAGCTCGCTAGGGAGGGGCGGGACTGAAGCTTTCTTT
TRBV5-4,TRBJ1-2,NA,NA,CASSSPGRNLYGYTF,TGTGCCAGCAGCAGCCCGGGACGGAACTTATATGGCTACACCTTC
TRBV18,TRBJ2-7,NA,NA,CASSRLVDEQYF,TGTGCCAGCTCACGTTTGGTAGACGAGCAGTACTTC
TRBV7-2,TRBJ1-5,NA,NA,CASSYAGAGQPQHF,TGTGCCAGCAGCTATGCCGGGGCGGGCCAGCCCCAGCATTTT
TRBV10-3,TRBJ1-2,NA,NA,CAISGVGVLYGYTF,TGTGCCATCAGTGGGGTCGGCGTCCTCTATGGCTACACCTTC
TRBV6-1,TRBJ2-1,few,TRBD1,CASSEFRGSSSYNEQFF,TGTGCCAGCAGTGAGTTCAGGGGGTCGAGCTCCTACAATGAGCAGTTCTTC
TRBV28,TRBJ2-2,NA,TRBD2,CASSLMGTTNTGELFF,TGTGCCAGCAGTTTAATGGGGACTACGAACACCGGGGAGCTGTTTTTT
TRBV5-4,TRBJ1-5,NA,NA,CASSLGGGQPQHF,TGTGCCAGCAGCTTAGGGGGGGGTCAGCCCCAGCATTTT
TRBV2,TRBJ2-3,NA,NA,CASSVTGTSDTDTQYF,TGTGCCAGCAGTGTTACAGGGACGAGTGACACAGATACGCAGTATTTT
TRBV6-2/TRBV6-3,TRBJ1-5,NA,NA,CASSYGRRVNPDRFHQPQHF,TGTGCCAGCAGTTACGGTCGGCGAGTGAACCCTGACAGGTTCCATCAGCCCCAGCATTTT
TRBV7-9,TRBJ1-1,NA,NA,CASSLEGVANTEAFF,TGTGCCAGCAGCTTAGAGGGCGTAGCGAACACTGAAGCTTTCTTT
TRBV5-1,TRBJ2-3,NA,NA,CASSLVQGRSTDTQYF,TGCGCCAGCAGCTTGGTCCAGGGGCGGAGCACAGATACGCAGTATTTT
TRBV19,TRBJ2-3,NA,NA,CASNRGLSTDTQYF,TGTGCCAGTAATCGCGGCCTTAGCACAGATACGCAGTATTTT
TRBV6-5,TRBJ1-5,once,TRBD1,CASRPGTEDQPQHF,TGTGCCAGCAGGCCCGGGACAGAGGATCAGCCCCAGCATTTT
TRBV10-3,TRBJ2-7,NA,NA,CAIKRQPYEGEQYF,TGTGCCATCAAGAGGCAGCCCTACGAGGGCGAGCAGTACTTC
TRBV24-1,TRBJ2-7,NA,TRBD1,CATSDPTGGVYEQYF,TGTGCCACCAGTGACCCCACAGGGGGCGTCTACGAGCAGTACTTC
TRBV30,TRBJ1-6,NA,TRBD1,CAWSVLRSMGTALWIPLHF,TGTGCCTGGAGTGTACTCCGGTCAATGGGGACAGCCCTTTGGATACCCCTCCACTTT
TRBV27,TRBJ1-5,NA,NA,CASRPDGYSNQPQHF,TGTGCCAGCAGACCAGACGGGTATAGCAATCAGCCCCAGCATTTT
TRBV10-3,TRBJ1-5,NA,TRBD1,CAISVGTGYNSNQPQHF,TGTGCCATCAGTGTCGGGACAGGCTACAATAGCAATCAGCCCCAGCATTTT
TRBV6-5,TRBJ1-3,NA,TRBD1,CASRLQGGDTIYF,TGTGCCAGCAGACTACAGGGGGGGGACACCATATATTTT
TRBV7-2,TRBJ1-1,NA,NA,CASSNQWDTEAFF,TGTGCCAGCAGCAACCAATGGGACACTGAAGCTTTCTTT
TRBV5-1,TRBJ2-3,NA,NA,CASSLQGGGDTQYF,TGCGCCAGCAGCTTACAGGGTGGTGGCGATACGCAGTATTTT
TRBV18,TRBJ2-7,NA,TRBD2,CASSTAGALYEQYF,TGTGCCAGTTCAACAGCGGGGGCTTTGTACGAGCAGTACTTC